The 22 T cell receptor beta chains reported below all come from one sample, sequenced in a study of blood T cell repertoires in COVID-19. Sequencing was performed with immunoSEQ multiplex PCR; in TCRdb, only in-frame clones are kept and a portion is missing. The sample yields more than 10,000 clones, just over 85% seen once. The sample was peripheral blood. The receptors were gathered from a human donor in a cohort sampled during active COVID-19.

On this clone itself: At one boundary the junction diverges from the germline segment, which might be a read error. V usage is TRBV7-9 and J usage is TRBJ2-7; TRBD1 is a possible D gene (6 bases). This CDR3 is 11 amino acids long. Looked up from germline, CDR1 is SEHNR and CDR2 is FQNEAQ (reference sequence). The CDR3 DNA reads TGTGCCAGCAGCCCTGGGGGCCGACCAGCTTTT. Protein sequence: CASSPGGRPAF.

J is TRBJ1-2 and V is TRBV29-1; TRBD1 agrees at 8 bases. Germline V CDR1 and CDR2: SQVTM, ANQGSEA. With V trimmed by 3 bases and J by 2 bases, 5 bases remained unmatched. There are 14 residues in the CDR3. CDR3 sequence: CSVDYAGGNYGYTF. CDR3 in DNA: TGCAGCGTTGATTATGCAGGGGGCAACTATGGCTACACCTTC.

This sequence joins TRBV7-3 and TRBJ2-1; 7 nucleotides line up with TRBD2. Germline V gene data show CDR1 as SGHTA and CDR2 as FQGTGA. The CDR3 spans 14 residues. The ends lost 3 bases at V and 6 bases at J; junction bases unmatched: 5. CDR3 amino acids: CASSLGGTFNEQFF. The CDR3 coding sequence is TGTGCCAGCAGCTTGGGAGGGACGTTCAATGAGCAGTTCTTC.

J is TRBJ2-3 and V is TRBV3-1 (or the pseudogene TRBV3-2), with D possibly matching TRBD2 (6 bases). Trimming removed 2 bases from V and 8 bases from J, with 23 bases in between. CDR1 and CDR2 from the germline V gene are LGHDT and YNNKEL (reference sequence). The CDR3 is 17 amino acids. This CDR3 is CASSQSPGTYPVGTQYF. DNA of the CDR3: TGTGCCAGCAGCCAATCCCCCGGGACTTATCCCGTGGGTACGCAGTATTTT.

This chain connects TRBV3-1 (or the pseudogene TRBV3-2) to TRBJ1-2; the match to TRBD1 covers 9 bases. Germline CDR1 and CDR2: LGHDT and YNNKEL (reference sequence). J was trimmed by 6 bases and V by 2 bases; bases with no gene match: 4. CDR3 length: 14 residues. This CDR3 is CASSQQQGADGYTF. As DNA, the CDR3 is TGTGCCAGCAGCCAACAACAGGGGGCTGATGGCTACACCTTC.

This chain connects TRBV30 to TRBJ2-1, with TRBD2 as a possible D gene (5 bases). V shed 0 bases and J shed 10 bases, with 13 bases lying between them. The CDR3 has 13 amino acids. Germline CDR1 GTSNPN, CDR2 SVGIG (reference sequence). The DNA of the CDR3 is TGTGCCTGGAGTGTACCTCCCCCGGGAGAGCAGTTCTTC. It codes for CAWSVPPPGEQFF.

The J gene is TRBJ1-3, the V gene TRBV6-5, with unresolved D. Looked up from germline, CDR1 is MNHEY and CDR2 is SVGAGI. The length of the CDR3 is 13 residues. The germline V and J ends were trimmed by 8 bases and 0 bases, with 8 bases remaining between them. CDR3 amino acids: CASREYSGNTIYF. For the CDR3, the DNA is TGTGCCAGCCGGGAGTACTCTGGAAACACCATATATTTT.

This sequence joins TRBV14 and TRBJ1-2; 7 bases are shared with TRBD1. The V gene end was trimmed by 4 bases and the J gene end by 5 bases; junction bases not matched to a gene: 10. The germline CDR1 and CDR2 sequences are SGHDN and FVKESK. CDR3 length: 15 residues. CDR3 DNA sequence: TGTGCCAGCAGCCGAAGACAGGGTGAGGGGTATGGCTACACCTTC. Its translation is CASSRRQGEGYGYTF.

The chain employs TRBV7-9 and TRBJ2-1, with D tentatively TRBD1 (5 bases). This CDR3 has 12 amino acids. Trimming left V 3 bases short and J 7 bases short, with 7 bases between. The germline gives CDR1 SEHNR, CDR2 FQNEAQ (reference sequence). The CDR3 loop is CASSFGANEQFF. The DNA for the CDR3 is TGTGCCAGCAGCTTTGGGGCGAATGAGCAGTTCTTC.

In its sample, this clone was seen a few times. J is TRBJ2-1 and V is TRBV2, with D possibly matching TRBD1 (6 bases). Germline CDR1 and CDR2: SNHLY and FYNNEI. Trimming took 4 bases from V and 3 from J, leaving 13 bases between them. The CDR3 sequence is 15 residues long. The CDR3: CASSGFGGGYNEQFF. DNA for the CDR3: TGTGCCAGCAGTGGATTTGGGGGCGGCTACAATGAGCAGTTCTTC.

The gene calls are TRBV6-1 and TRBJ2-7, with D possibly TRBD1 on 6 matching bases. Germline CDR1 is MNHNS and CDR2 is SASEGT. This CDR3 spans 14 amino acids. V lost 3 bases and J lost 3, with 12 bases in between. DNA of the CDR3: TGTGCCAGCAGTGAGCCGGGACAAGGCTACGAGCAGTACTTC. Amino acid sequence: CASSEPGQGYEQYF.

The chain employs TRBV28 and TRBJ2-7; D possibly corresponds to TRBD2 (6 bases). The CDR3 spans 14 residues. Trimming took 5 bases from V and 3 from J, leaving 14 bases between them. Germline lookup yields CDR1 MDHEN and CDR2 SYDVKM. Here the CDR3 DNA reads TGTGCCAGCAGTGCCATATGGCGGGACTACGAGCAGTACTTC. This encodes CASSAIWRDYEQYF.

This chain uses TRBV11-3 with TRBJ2-3; possibly TRBD2 for D (6 bases). Trimming took 5 bases from V and 5 from J, leaving 8 bases between them. Germline CDR1 SGHNT, CDR2 YENEEA. The CDR3 consists of 12 residues. The CDR3 DNA reads TGTGCCAGCAGCGAGGGACTAGATACGCAGTATTTT. It codes for CASSEGLDTQYF.

CDR3 DNA: TGCGCCAGCAGCCAAGTAGCGGGAGGGGGATACGAGCAGTACTTC. This translates into CASSQVAGGGYEQYF. V usage is TRBV4-1 and J usage is TRBJ2-7, with 11 bases lining up with TRBD2. Looked up from germline, CDR1 is MGHRA and CDR2 is YSYEKL. Germline trimming cut 1 base from V and 4 bases from J; bases unmatched to any gene: 3. The CDR3 is 15 residues long.

The V and J genes are TRBV27 and TRBJ2-2, with 12 bases identical to TRBD1. Germline assignment: CDR1 MNHEY and CDR2 SMNVEV (reference sequence). V was clipped by 7 bases and J by 0 bases; unmatched bases: 12. The CDR3 is 19 residues long. The CDR3 DNA reads TGTGCCAGCATCCTGAGGGGACGGGACAGGGGGCCGAACACCGGGGAGCTGTTTTTT. This sequence encodes CASILRGRDRGPNTGELFF.

The gene calls are TRBV27 and TRBJ1-5; 7 nucleotides align to TRBD1. Trimming took 5 bases from V and 7 from J; bases not matched to a gene: 5. The CDR3 runs 13 residues. Germline CDR1 and CDR2: MNHEY and SMNVEV (reference sequence). CDR3 DNA: TGTGCCAGCAGTGGACACAGGGGACAGCCCCAGCATTTT. Its protein is CASSGHRGQPQHF.

The genes are TRBV7-3 and TRBJ1-2; 8 positions match TRBD1. Germline lookup yields CDR1 SGHTA and CDR2 FQGTGA. V shed 3 bases, J shed 7 bases, and the junction held 4 bases outside the gene matches. There are 13 residues in the CDR3. The CDR3 here is CASSLDREVGYTF. CDR3 nucleotides: TGTGCCAGCAGCTTGGACAGGGAGGTTGGCTACACCTTC.

This chain connects TRBV28 to TRBJ1-2; weak D call: TRBD1 (5 bases). The CDR3 extends over 13 amino acids. From germline, CDR1 is MDHEN and CDR2 SYDVKM. V was shortened by 5 bases and J by 8 bases, with 15 bases between the two germline ends. The CDR3 region has the DNA TGTGCCAGCAGTATTCTCAGGGTATTGGGCTACACCTTC. This codes for CASSILRVLGYTF.

The chain has TRBV19 and TRBJ1-4, with D possibly being TRBD1 (5 bases). CDR3 length: 14 amino acids. V lost 8 bases to trimming and J lost 8 bases, with 18 bases between them. Germline V gives CDR1 LNHDA, CDR2 SQIVND (reference sequence). CDR3 residues: CASRSRGGGEKLFF. For the CDR3, the DNA is TGTGCCAGTCGATCTCGCGGGGGAGGAGAAAAACTGTTTTTT. Using reference TRBV19 and TRBJ1-4 for the parts outside the CDR3, the full variable domain is DGGITQSPKYLFRKEGQNVTLSCEQNLNHDAMYWYRQDPGQGLRLIYYSQIVNDFQKGDIAEGYSVSREKKESFPLTVTSAQKNPTAFYLCASRSRGGGEKLFFGSGTQLSVL.

The V gene is TRBV5-4, the J gene TRBJ2-1, with 8 bases lining up with TRBD2. The V and J ends lost 4 bases and 4 bases, in that order; junction bases with no gene match: 4. The CDR3 sequence is 14 residues long. Per germline, CDR1 SGHNT and CDR2 YYREEE (reference sequence). The CDR3 DNA sequence: TGTGCCAGCAGCCCGGGGGGGCCTTACAATGAGCAGTTCTTC. Residues: CASSPGGPYNEQFF.

The chain recombines TRBV20-1 with TRBJ2-7; D remains unclear. Germline lookup yields CDR1 DFQATT and CDR2 SNEGSKA (reference sequence). Trimming cost V 7 bases and J 4 bases, with 11 bases left between them. The CDR3 is 11 amino acids. The CDR3 DNA follows: TGCAGTGTTGGTGGCAATTACGAGCAGTACTTC. Translating gives CSVGGNYEQYF.

This clone has just one count. The chain employs TRBV7-3 and TRBJ2-7; TRBD2 might be the D (6 bases). The CDR3 extends over 11 amino acids. V was trimmed by 4 bases and J by 6 bases, leaving 7 bases between them. The V gene's germline CDR1 is SGHTA and CDR2 FQGTGA. CDR3 sequence (DNA): TGTGCCAGCAGCTCCGGGGGCGAGCAGTACTTC. The encoded protein is CASSSGGEQYF.